This T cell receptor (beta chain) emerged from a study of T cell responses to AZD1222 COVID-19 vaccine. This CDR3 contains 14 residues. Germline V gene data show CDR1 as LNHDA and CDR2 as SQIVND (reference sequence). V trimming: 9 bases; J trimming: 4 bases; junction bases outside the gene matches: 9. Study conclusions and caveats: Elevations in Spike-specific TCR breadth and depth followed administration of two AZD1222 doses. Only five or six people who got AZD1222 tested seropositive at baseline.

TCRdb keeps only in-frame clones here, not all; method: immunoSEQ multiplex PCR. Among approximately 24,000 clones, 88% were seen once, and the ten largest hold about 2.7%. This clone showed up just once. Its antigen remains unknown. V gene TRBV19 combines with J gene TRBJ1-5; TRBD1 matches at 7 bases. This specimen consisted of peripheral blood, obtained 28 days after the second AZD1222 dose. The TCR was taken from an adult who received the AZD1222 COVID-19 vaccine. Here the CDR3 reads CASHTGQENQPQHF. The CDR3 nucleotides are TGTGCCAGCCACACCGGACAGGAGAATCAGCCCCAGCATTTT.